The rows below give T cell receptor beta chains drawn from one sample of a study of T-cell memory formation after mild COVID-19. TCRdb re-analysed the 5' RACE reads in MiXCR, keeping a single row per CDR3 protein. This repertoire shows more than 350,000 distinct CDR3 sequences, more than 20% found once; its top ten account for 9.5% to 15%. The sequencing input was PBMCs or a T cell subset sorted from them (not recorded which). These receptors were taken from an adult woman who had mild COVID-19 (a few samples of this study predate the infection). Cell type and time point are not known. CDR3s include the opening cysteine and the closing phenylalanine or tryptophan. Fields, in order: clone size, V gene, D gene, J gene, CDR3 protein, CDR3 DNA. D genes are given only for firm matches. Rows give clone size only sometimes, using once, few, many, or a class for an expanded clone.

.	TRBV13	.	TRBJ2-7	CASSPSTETYEQYF	TGTGCCAGCAGCCCCTCGACAGAAACCTACGAGCAGTACTTC
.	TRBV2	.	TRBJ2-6	CARVRATFSGANVLTF	TGTGCCAGGGTACGGGCCACCTTCTCTGGGGCCAACGTCCTGACTTTC
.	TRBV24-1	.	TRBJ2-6	CATRVCSGANVLTF	TGTGCCACCAGGGTGTGCTCTGGGGCCAACGTCCTGACTTTC
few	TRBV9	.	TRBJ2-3	CASSVYRDPTYTQYF	TGTGCCAGCAGCGTATACCGGGACCCAACATATACGCAGTATTTT
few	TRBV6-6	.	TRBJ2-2	CASSYLPGAGTVGELFF	TGTGCCAGCAGTTACCTTCCAGGTGCGGGCACGGTCGGCGAGCTGTTTTTT
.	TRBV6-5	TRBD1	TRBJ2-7	CASSSRDRVNEQYF	TGTGCCAGCAGTTCCCGGGACAGGGTAAACGAGCAGTACTTC
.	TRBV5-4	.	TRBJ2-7	CASSADSASYEQYF	TGTGCCAGCAGCGCGGACTCGGCGTCCTACGAGCAGTACTTC
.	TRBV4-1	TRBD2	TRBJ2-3	CASSHSTSGGPSQYF	TGCGCCAGCAGCCATTCGACTAGCGGGGGTCCTTCGCAGTATTTT
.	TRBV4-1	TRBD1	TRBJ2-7	CASSQEQGSRSYEQYF	TGCGCCAGCAGCCAGGAACAGGGGTCTCGGTCGTACGAGCAGTACTTC
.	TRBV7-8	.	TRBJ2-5	CASSLARGGETQYF	TGTGCCAGCAGCTTAGCGAGGGGTGGCGAGACCCAGTACTTC
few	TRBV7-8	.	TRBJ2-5	CASSSNYWGETQYF	TGTGCCAGCAGCTCGAACTACTGGGGGGAGACCCAGTACTTC
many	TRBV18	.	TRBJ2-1	CASSPPSLSYNEQFF	TGTGCCAGCTCACCACCGTCTCTCTCCTACAATGAGCAGTTCTTC
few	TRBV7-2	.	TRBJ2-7	CASSFGGGNSYEQYF	TGTGCCAGCAGCTTCGGTGGCGGGAACTCCTACGAGCAGTACTTC
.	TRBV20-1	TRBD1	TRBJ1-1	CSASEGTANTEAFF	TGCAGTGCTAGCGAAGGGACAGCCAACACTGAAGCTTTCTTT
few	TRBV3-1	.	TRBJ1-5	CASSPFLGNQPQHF	TGTGCCAGCAGCCCCTTTTTGGGCAATCAGCCCCAGCATTTT
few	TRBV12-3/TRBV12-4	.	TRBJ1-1	CASSWTQFEAFF	TGTGCCAGCAGTTGGACCCAGTTTGAAGCTTTCTTT
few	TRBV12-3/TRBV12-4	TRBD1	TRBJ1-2	CASSRDRGVNYGYTF	TGTGCCAGCAGTCGGGACAGGGGTGTCAACTATGGCTACACCTTC
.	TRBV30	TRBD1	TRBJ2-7	CAWTSRQGPSYEQYF	TGTGCCTGGACGTCCCGACAGGGGCCCTCCTACGAGCAGTACTTC
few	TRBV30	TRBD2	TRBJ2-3	CAWSLAGGVETDTQYF	TGTGCCTGGAGCCTAGCGGGAGGGGTGGAAACAGATACGCAGTATTTT
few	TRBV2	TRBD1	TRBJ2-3	CASTEGGQGDTQYF	TGTGCCAGCACCGAAGGAGGACAGGGAGATACGCAGTATTTT
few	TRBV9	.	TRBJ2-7	CASSVGPKGPYEQYF	TGTGCCAGCAGCGTAGGCCCTAAGGGCCCCTACGAGCAGTACTTC
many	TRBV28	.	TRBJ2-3	CASSFQGTDTQYF	TGTGCCAGCTCATTCCAGGGAACAGATACGCAGTATTTT
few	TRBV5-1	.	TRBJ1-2	CASSTGDTQEYGYTF	TGCGCCAGCAGCACGGGGGACACCCAGGAGTATGGCTACACCTTC
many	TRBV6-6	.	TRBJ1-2	CASSYSRLLNYGYTF	TGTGCCAGCAGTTACTCAAGACTGCTAAACTATGGCTACACCTTC
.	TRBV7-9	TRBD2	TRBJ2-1	CASSYSSGRALNEQFF	TGTGCCAGCAGCTACTCAAGCGGGAGGGCGCTCAATGAGCAGTTCTTC
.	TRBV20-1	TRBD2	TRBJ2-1	CSARGRAGVVYNEQFF	TGCAGTGCCAGAGGGCGCGCGGGGGTGGTTTACAATGAGCAGTTCTTC
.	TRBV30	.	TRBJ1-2	CAWSVGLTNYGYTF	TGTGCCTGGAGTGTAGGACTGACTAACTATGGCTACACCTTC
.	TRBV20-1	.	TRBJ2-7	CSARDSGRGSLEQYF	TGCAGTGCTAGAGATTCCGGGAGAGGATCTTTGGAGCAGTACTTC
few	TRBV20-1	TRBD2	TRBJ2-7	CSANGLAGFQQYF	TGCAGTGCTAATGGACTAGCGGGTTTTCAGCAGTACTTC
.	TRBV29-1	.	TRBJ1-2	CSVADTNYGYTF	TGCAGCGTTGCGGACACTAACTATGGCTACACCTTC
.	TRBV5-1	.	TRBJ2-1	CASSSWDRAYNEQFF	TGCGCCAGCAGCTCCTGGGACCGAGCTTACAATGAGCAGTTCTTC
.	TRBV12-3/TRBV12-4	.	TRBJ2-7	CASRPDRRGYEQYF	TGTGCCAGCAGACCCGACAGGAGAGGCTACGAGCAGTACTTC
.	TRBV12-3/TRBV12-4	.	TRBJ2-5	CASSPGPVRPEIQETQYF	TGTGCCAGCAGTCCCGGACCCGTGCGGCCAGAGATCCAAGAGACCCAGTACTTC
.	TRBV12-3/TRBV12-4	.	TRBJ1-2	CASSLDLTASNYGYTF	TGTGCCAGCAGTTTAGATCTTACGGCCTCTAACTATGGCTACACCTTC
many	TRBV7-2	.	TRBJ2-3	CASSGTAIHSDTQYF	TGTGCCAGCAGCGGGACTGCGATCCACTCAGATACGCAGTATTTT
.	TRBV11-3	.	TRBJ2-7	CASSLGQDNSYEQYF	TGTGCCAGCAGCTTAGGACAGGACAACTCCTACGAGCAGTACTTC
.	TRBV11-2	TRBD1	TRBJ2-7	CASSPKILRDRGNEQYF	TGTGCCAGCAGCCCTAAAATTCTCCGGGACAGGGGCAACGAGCAGTACTTC
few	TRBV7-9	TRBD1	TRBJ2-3	CASSPDRTGTDTQYF	TGTGCCAGCAGCCCGGACAGGACTGGCACAGATACGCAGTATTTT
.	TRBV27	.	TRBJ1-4	CASSLWAGSDEKLFF	TGTGCCAGCAGTTTATGGGCTGGGTCGGATGAAAAACTGTTTTTT
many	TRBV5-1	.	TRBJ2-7	CCPNLHQAYEQYF	TGCTGCCCAAACCTCCACCAAGCCTACGAGCAGTACTTC